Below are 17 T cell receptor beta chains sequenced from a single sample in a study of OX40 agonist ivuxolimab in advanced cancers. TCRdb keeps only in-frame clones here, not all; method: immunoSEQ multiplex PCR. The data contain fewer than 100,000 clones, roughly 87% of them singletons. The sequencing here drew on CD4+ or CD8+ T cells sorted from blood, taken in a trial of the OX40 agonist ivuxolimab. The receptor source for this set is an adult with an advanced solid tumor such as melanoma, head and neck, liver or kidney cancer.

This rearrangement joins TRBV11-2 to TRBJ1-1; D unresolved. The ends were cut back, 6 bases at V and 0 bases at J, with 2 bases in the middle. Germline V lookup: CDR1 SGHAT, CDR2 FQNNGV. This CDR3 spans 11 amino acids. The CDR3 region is CASRLNTEAFF. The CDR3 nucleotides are TGTGCCAGCAGGCTGAACACTGAAGCTTTCTTT.

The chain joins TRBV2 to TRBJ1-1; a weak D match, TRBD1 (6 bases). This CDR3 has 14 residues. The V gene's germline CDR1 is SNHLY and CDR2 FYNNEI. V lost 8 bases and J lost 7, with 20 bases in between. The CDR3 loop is CASVEGTSVFEAFF. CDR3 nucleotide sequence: TGTGCCAGCGTCGAGGGGACATCGGTCTTTGAAGCTTTCTTT.

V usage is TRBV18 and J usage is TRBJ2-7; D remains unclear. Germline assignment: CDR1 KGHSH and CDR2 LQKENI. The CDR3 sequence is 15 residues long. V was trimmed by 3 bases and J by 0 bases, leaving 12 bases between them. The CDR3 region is CASSPTSDHSYEQYF. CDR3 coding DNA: TGTGCCAGCTCACCGACCTCCGACCACTCCTACGAGCAGTACTTC.

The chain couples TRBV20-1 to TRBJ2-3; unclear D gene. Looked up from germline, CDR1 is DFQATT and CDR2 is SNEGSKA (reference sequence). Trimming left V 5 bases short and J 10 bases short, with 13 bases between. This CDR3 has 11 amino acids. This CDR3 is CSARALVSQYF. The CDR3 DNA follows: TGCAGTGCTCGGGCCCTAGTTTCGCAGTATTTT.

The CDR3 sequence: CASSPVGTGPANTGELFF. The CDR3 DNA sequence: TGTGCCAGCAGCCCCGTCGGGACAGGCCCCGCGAACACCGGGGAGCTGTTTTTT. V usage is TRBV5-4 and J usage is TRBJ2-2; 8 nucleotides match TRBD1. Germline V gene sequence: CDR1 SGHNT, CDR2 YYREEE (reference sequence). The V and J ends lost 4 bases and 0 bases, in that order; junction bases with no gene match: 11. This CDR3 has 18 residues.

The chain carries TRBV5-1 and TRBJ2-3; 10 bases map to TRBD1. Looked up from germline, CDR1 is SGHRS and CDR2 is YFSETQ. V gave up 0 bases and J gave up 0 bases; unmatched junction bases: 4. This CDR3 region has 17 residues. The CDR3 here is CASSLGQGASSTDTQYF. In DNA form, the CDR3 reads TGCGCCAGCAGCTTGGGACAGGGGGCCTCTAGCACAGATACGCAGTATTTT.

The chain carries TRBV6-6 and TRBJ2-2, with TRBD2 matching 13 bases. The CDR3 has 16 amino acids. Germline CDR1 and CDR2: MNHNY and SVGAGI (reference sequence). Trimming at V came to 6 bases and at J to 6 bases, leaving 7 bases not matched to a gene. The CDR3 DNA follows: TGTGCCAGCAGAGGACTAGCGGGAGTATCAGCCGGGGAGCTGTTTTTT. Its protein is CASRGLAGVSAGELFF.

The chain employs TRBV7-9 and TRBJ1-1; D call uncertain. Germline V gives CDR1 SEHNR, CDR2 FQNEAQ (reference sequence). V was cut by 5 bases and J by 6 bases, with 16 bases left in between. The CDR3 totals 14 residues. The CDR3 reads CASSSSGRTPEAFF. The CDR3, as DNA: TGTGCCAGCAGCAGCAGCGGCCGGACCCCTGAAGCTTTCTTT.

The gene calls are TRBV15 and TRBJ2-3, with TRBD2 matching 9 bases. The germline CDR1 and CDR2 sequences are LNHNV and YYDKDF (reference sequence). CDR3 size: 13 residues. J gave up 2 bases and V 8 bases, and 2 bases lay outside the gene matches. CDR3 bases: TGTGCCACCCGACTAGCGGCCACAGATACGCAGTATTTT. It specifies CATRLAATDTQYF.

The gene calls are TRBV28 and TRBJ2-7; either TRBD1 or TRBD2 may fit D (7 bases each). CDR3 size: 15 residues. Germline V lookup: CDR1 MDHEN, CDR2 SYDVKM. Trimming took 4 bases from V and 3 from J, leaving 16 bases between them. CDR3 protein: CASSSGGTVDYEQYF. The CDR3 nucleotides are TGTGCCAGCAGTTCCGGGGGGACAGTTGACTACGAGCAGTACTTC.

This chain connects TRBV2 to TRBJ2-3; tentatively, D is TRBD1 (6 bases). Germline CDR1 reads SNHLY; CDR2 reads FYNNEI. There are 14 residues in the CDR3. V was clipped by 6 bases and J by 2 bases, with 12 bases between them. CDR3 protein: CASSLGTHTDTQYF. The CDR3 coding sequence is TGTGCCAGCAGCCTCGGGACACACACAGATACGCAGTATTTT.

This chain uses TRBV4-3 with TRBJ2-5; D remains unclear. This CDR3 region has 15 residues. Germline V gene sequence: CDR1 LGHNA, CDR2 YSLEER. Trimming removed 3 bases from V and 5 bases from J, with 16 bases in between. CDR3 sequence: CASSQNGQAYETQYF. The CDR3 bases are TGCGCCAGCAGCCAGAATGGGCAGGCGTACGAGACCCAGTACTTC.

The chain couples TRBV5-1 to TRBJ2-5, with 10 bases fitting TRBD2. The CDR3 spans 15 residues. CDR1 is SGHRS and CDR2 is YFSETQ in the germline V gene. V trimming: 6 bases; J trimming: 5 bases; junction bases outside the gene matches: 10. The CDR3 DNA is TGCGCCAGCAACCTACTAGCGGGGCCCGACGAGACCCAGTACTTC. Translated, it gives CASNLLAGPDETQYF.

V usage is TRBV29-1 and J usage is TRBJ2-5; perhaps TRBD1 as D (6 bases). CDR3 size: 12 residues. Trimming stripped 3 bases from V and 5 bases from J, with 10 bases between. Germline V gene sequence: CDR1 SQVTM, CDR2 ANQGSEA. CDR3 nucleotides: TGCAGCGTTGAGAGCCAGGGGGAGACCCAGTACTTC. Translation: CSVESQGETQYF. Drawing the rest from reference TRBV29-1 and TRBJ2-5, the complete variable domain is SAVISQKPSRDICQRGTSLTIQCQVDSQVTMMFWYRQQPGQSLTLIATANQGSEATYESGFVIDKFPISRPNLTFSTLTVSNMSPEDSSIYLCSVESQGETQYFGPGTRLLVL.

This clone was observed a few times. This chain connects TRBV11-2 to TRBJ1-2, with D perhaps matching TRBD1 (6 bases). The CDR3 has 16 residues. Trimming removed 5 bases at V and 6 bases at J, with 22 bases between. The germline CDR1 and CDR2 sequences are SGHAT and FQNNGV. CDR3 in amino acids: CASSHVRGRGYDGYTF. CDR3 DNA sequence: TGTGCCAGCAGCCACGTTCGAGGTAGGGGGTATGATGGCTACACCTTC.

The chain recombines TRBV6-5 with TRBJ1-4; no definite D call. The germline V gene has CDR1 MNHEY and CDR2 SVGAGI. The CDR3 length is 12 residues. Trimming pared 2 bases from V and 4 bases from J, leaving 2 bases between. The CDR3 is CASSYGNEKLFF. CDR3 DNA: TGTGCCAGCAGTTACGGTAATGAAAAACTGTTTTTT.

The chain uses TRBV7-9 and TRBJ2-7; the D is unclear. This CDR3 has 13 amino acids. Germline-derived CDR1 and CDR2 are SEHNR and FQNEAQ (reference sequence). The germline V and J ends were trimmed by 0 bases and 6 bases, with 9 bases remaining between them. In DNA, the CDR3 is TGTGCCAGCAGCTTAGCGGATCCCCTCGAGCAGTACTTC. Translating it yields CASSLADPLEQYF.